These T cell receptor beta chains were read from a single sample in a study of cytomegalovirus exposure and HLA in healthy donors. Here immunoSEQ multiplex PCR was the method, and the copy in TCRdb shows in-frame clones only, minus some. The sample shows about 180,000 clones, 75% to 80% of them seen only once. Sequencing was performed on PBMCs. The source of these receptors is a man aged 35 to 55 in good health and CMV-seropositive. The CDR3 runs from the conserved cysteine through the conserved F or W. The D gene is left open where the match is weak. Only part of the rows carry a size: once, few, many, or a class if the clone is expanded.

CDR3nt: TGTGCCAGCAGCCCGACTCCGGGACTGAGTTTGGGGGAGCTGTTTTTT; CDR3aa: CASSPTPGLSLGELFF; j_gene: TRBJ2-2; len: 16; v_gene: TRBV7-9; d_gene: NA; abundance: NA
CDR3nt: TGTGCCAGCAGTCCCTCTAACAGGGACGAGCAGTACTTC; CDR3aa: CASSPSNRDEQYF; j_gene: TRBJ2-7; len: 13; v_gene: TRBV6-5; d_gene: NA; abundance: NA
CDR3nt: TGTGCCAGCAGCTTAGGAGGAAACTTTTACGAGCAGTACTTC; CDR3aa: CASSLGGNFYEQYF; j_gene: TRBJ2-7; len: 14; v_gene: TRBV7-2; d_gene: NA; abundance: NA
CDR3nt: TGTGCCATCAGTGATTCCGCCGGGACAGGGGGCCGCGAGCAGTACTTC; CDR3aa: CAISDSAGTGGREQYF; j_gene: TRBJ2-7; len: 16; v_gene: TRBV10-3; d_gene: TRBD1; abundance: NA
CDR3nt: TGCGCCAGCAGCTTTGCTCCGGGGTCAGATACGCAGTATTTT; CDR3aa: CASSFAPGSDTQYF; j_gene: TRBJ2-3; len: 14; v_gene: TRBV5-1; d_gene: NA; abundance: NA
CDR3nt: TGTGCCAGCAGCCTGTGGACTAGCGGGAGGGATGAGCAGTACTTC; CDR3aa: CASSLWTSGRDEQYF; j_gene: TRBJ2-7; len: 15; v_gene: TRBV11-2; d_gene: TRBD2; abundance: NA
CDR3nt: TGTGCCAGCAGTGCGGACACACTCTCTGGGGCCAACGTCCTGACTTTC; CDR3aa: CASSADTLSGANVLTF; j_gene: TRBJ2-6; len: 16; v_gene: TRBV6-1; d_gene: NA; abundance: NA
CDR3nt: TGCGCCAGCACCTTCGACAGTAATAGCAATCAGCCCCAGCATTTT; CDR3aa: CASTFDSNSNQPQHF; j_gene: TRBJ1-5; len: 15; v_gene: TRBV10-2; d_gene: NA; abundance: NA
CDR3nt: TGTGCCAGCAGTGAAAGCCCTCAGGGGAAACTGTTTTTT; CDR3aa: CASSESPQGKLFF; j_gene: TRBJ1-4; len: 13; v_gene: TRBV2; d_gene: NA; abundance: NA
CDR3nt: TGCGCCAGCAGTTCTAGCGGGGTCAGCTCCTACAATGAGCAGTTCTTC; CDR3aa: CASSSSGVSSYNEQFF; j_gene: TRBJ2-1; len: 16; v_gene: TRBV5-1; d_gene: TRBD2; abundance: NA
CDR3nt: TGTGCCAGCAGCCCGGTCGGGACAGGGGGCTATGGCTACACCTTC; CDR3aa: CASSPVGTGGYGYTF; j_gene: TRBJ1-2; len: 15; v_gene: TRBV7-9; d_gene: TRBD1; abundance: NA
CDR3nt: TGTGCCAGCAGCCACGACGCAGGCTCGGGGGGCTACACCTTC; CDR3aa: CASSHDAGSGGYTF; j_gene: TRBJ1-2; len: 14; v_gene: TRBV5-4; d_gene: NA; abundance: NA
CDR3nt: TGTGCCAGCAGTTTATCCCGGGTGTCCTACGAGCAGTACTTC; CDR3aa: CASSLSRVSYEQYF; j_gene: TRBJ2-7; len: 14; v_gene: TRBV28; d_gene: NA; abundance: once
CDR3nt: TGTGCCAGCAGCGTAGGGGGGGGCCTAAGCTCTGGGGCCAACGGCCTGACTTTC; CDR3aa: CASSVGGGLSSGANGLTF; j_gene: TRBJ2-6; len: 18; v_gene: TRBV9; d_gene: NA; abundance: once